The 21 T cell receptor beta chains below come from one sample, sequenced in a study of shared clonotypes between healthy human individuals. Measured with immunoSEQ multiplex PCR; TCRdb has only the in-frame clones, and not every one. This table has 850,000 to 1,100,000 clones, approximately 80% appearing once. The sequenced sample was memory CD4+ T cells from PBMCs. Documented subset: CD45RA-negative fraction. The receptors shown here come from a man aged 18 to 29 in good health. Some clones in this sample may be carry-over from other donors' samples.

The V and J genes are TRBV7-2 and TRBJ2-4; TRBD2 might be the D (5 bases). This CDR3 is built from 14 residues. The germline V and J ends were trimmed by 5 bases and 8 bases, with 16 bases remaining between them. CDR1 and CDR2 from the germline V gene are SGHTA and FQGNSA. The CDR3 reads CASSPTEVGYIQYF. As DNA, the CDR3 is TGTGCCAGCAGCCCGACGGAGGTCGGATACATTCAGTACTTC.

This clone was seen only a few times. The CDR3 coding sequence is TGCGCCAGCAGTATCGCGGGGGGCACCGGGGAGCTGTTTTTT. Translation: CASSIAGGTGELFF. The chain carries TRBV5-1 and TRBJ2-2, with 8 bases fitting TRBD2. Per the germline V gene, CDR1 is SGHRS and CDR2 is YFSETQ. V lost 5 bases, J lost 4 bases, and 4 bases stayed unmatched. This CDR3 has 14 amino acids.

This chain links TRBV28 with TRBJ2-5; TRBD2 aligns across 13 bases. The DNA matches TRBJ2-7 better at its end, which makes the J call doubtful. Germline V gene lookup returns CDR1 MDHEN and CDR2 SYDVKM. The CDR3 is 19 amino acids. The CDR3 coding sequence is TGTGCCAGCAGTCCGCGGACTAGCGGGAGAAGGGGTCTCTCCTACGAGCAGTACTTC. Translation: CASSPRTSGRRGLSYEQYF.

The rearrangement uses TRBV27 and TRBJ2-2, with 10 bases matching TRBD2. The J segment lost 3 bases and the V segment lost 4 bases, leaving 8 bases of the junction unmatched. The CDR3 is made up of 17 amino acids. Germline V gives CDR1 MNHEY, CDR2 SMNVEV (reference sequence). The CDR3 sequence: CASSYPRTSGDTGELFF. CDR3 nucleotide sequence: TGTGCCAGCAGTTACCCCCGGACTAGCGGAGACACCGGGGAGCTGTTTTTT.

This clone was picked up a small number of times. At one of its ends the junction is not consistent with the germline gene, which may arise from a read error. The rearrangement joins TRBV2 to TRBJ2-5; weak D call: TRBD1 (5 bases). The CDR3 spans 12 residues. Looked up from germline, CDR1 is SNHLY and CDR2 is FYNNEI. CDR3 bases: TGTGCCAGCAGTGAGGATGAAGGGGCGGCGCACTTC. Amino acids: CASSEDEGAAHF.

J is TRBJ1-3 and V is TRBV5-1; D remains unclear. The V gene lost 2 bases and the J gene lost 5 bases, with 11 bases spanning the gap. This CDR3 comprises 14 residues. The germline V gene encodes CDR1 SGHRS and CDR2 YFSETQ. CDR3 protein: CASSFAGSRNTIYF. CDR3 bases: TGCGCCAGCAGCTTCGCGGGAAGCAGAAACACCATATATTTT.

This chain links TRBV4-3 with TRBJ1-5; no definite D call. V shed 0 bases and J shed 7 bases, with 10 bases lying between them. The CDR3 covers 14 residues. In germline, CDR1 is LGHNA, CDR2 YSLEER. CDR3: CASSQDLKEQPQHF. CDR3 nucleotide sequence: TGCGCCAGCAGCCAAGATTTGAAGGAACAGCCCCAGCATTTT.

The CDR3 sequence: CASSLGVGTVQETQYF. The CDR3 DNA follows: TGTGCCAGCAGCTTAGGGGTGGGGACAGTCCAAGAGACCCAGTACTTC. V is TRBV11-3 and J is TRBJ2-5; 7 nucleotides match TRBD1. The V segment lost 1 base and the J segment 1 base; nucleotides outside the gene matches: 6. Germline V lookup: CDR1 SGHNT, CDR2 YENEEA. This CDR3 is built from 16 residues. Supplemented by reference TRBV11-3 and TRBJ2-5, the full variable domain reads EAGVVQSPRYKIIEKKQPVAFWCNPISGHNTLYWYLQNLGQGPELLIRYENEEAVDDSQLPKDRFSAERLKGVDSTLKIQPAELGDSAVYLCASSLGVGTVQETQYFGPGTRLLVL.

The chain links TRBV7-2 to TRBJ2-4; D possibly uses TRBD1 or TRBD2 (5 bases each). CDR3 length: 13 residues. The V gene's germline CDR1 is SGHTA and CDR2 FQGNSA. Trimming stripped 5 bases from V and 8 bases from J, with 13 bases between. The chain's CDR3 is CASSADRGDIQYF. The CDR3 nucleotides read TGTGCCAGCAGCGCGGACCGGGGCGACATTCAGTACTTC.

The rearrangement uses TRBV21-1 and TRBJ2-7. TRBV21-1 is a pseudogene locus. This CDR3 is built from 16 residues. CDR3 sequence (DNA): TGTGCCAGCAGCCCTGGAGGGGGGATCGCTCCCTACGAGCAGTACTTC. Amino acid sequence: CASSPGGGIAPYEQYF.

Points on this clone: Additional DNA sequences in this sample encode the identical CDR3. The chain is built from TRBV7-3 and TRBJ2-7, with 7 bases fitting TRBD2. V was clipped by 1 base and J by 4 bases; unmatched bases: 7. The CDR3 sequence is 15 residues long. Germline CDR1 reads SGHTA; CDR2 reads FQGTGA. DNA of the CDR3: TGTGCCAGCAGCTTAATGGGCGGGAGTTCGTACGAGCAGTACTTC. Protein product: CASSLMGGSSYEQYF.

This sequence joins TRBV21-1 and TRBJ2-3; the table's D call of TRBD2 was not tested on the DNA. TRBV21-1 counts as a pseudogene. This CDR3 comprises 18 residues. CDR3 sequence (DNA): TGTGCCAGCAGCAAAGTGGCGGTATTTATCAATAGCACAGATACGCAGTATTTT. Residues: CASSKVAVFINSTDTQYF.

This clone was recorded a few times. The CDR3 sequence: CASSAGLAMTYEQYF. CDR3 DNA sequence: TGTGCCAGCAGCGCCGGACTAGCGATGACCTACGAGCAGTACTTC. The chain carries TRBV5-5 and TRBJ2-7, with 9 bases identical to TRBD2. This CDR3 has 15 amino acids. V shed 4 bases, J shed 2 bases, and the junction held 7 bases outside the gene matches. Germline CDR1 SGHKS, CDR2 YYEKEE (reference sequence).

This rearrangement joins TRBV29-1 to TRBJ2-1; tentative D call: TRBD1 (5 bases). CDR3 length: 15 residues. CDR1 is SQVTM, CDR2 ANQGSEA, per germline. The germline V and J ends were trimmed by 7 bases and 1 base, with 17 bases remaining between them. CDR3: CSAGPSGWSYNEQFF. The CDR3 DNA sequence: TGCAGCGCAGGCCCGTCAGGGTGGTCCTACAATGAGCAGTTCTTC.

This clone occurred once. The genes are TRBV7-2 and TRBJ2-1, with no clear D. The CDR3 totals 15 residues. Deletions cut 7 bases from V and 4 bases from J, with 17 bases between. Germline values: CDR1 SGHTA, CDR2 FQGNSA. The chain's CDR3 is CASTSRTDPYNEQFF. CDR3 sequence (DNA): TGTGCCAGCACGTCGCGGACGGATCCATACAATGAGCAGTTCTTC.

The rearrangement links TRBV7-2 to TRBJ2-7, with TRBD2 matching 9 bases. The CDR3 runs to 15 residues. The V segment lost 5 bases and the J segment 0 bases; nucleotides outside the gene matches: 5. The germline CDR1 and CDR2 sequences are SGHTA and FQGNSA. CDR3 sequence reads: CASSPPGLASYEQYF. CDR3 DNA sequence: TGTGCCAGCAGCCCGCCGGGACTAGCCTCCTACGAGCAGTACTTC.

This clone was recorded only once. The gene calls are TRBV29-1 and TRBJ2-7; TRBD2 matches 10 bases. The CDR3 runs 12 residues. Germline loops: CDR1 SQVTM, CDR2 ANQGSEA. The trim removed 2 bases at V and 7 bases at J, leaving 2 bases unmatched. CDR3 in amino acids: CSVETSGEEQYF. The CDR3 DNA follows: TGCAGCGTTGAAACTAGCGGGGAAGAGCAGTACTTC.

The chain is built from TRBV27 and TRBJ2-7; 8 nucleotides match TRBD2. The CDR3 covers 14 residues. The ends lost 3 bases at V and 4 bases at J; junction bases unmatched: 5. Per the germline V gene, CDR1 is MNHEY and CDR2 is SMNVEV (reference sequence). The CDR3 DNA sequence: TGTGCCAGCAGTTTCGGCGGGGGGTGGTACGAGCAGTACTTC. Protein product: CASSFGGGWYEQYF.

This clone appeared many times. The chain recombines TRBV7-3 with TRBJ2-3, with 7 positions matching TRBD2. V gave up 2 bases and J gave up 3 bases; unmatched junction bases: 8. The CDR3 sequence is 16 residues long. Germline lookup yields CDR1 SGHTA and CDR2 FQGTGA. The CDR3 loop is CASSLGRAVGTDTQYF. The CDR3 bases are TGTGCCAGCAGCTTAGGGAGGGCCGTTGGTACAGATACGCAGTATTTT.

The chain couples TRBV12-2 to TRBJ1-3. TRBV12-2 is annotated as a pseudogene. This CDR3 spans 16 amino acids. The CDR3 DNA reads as TGTGCAAGTCGCTCCCCCCCGGGGAGGGGCTGGGACACCATATATTTT. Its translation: CASRSPPGRGWDTIYF.

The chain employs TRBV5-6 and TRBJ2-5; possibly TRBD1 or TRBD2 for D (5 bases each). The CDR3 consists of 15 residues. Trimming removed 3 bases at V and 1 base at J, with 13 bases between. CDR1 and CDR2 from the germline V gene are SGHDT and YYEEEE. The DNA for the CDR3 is TGTGCCAGCAGCTCAAGGAAGGGGACCCAAGAGACCCAGTACTTC. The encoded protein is CASSSRKGTQETQYF.